These 14 T cell receptor beta chains share one sample of origin, sequenced in a study of T cell responses to AZD1222 COVID-19 vaccine (dated by TCRdb to about 2021). The sample's time point label, in plain terms: baseline before first vaccination. The library was generated by the immunoSEQ multiplex PCR assay. Imported from immuneACCESS, the table was reduced by TCRdb to in-frame sequences with V and J called. These copies leave out some clones; in studies compared against another copy, an unresolved V gene accounts for under half, and the cause of the remainder is not known. The table for this sample lists roughly 100,000 clones; around 94% of them were counted only once. The ten biggest clones cover approximately 2.2% of the sample. The sample in question was peripheral blood, obtained on day 0 of AZD1222 vaccination. The receptors were gathered from an adult in good health.

The CDR3 is CASSQGTMDGYTF. In nucleotides, the CDR3 is TGCGCCAGCAGCCAGGGGACAATGGATGGCTACACCTTC. This chain uses TRBV4-1 with TRBJ1-2, with a tentative D call TRBD1 (6 bases). V was clipped by 3 bases and J by 6 bases, with 11 bases between them. This CDR3 has 13 amino acids. Germline CDR1 reads MGHRA; CDR2 reads YSYEKL.

The chain employs TRBV5-4 and TRBJ2-7; D is perhaps TRBD1 or TRBD2 (5 bases each). Germline V gene data show CDR1 as SGHNT and CDR2 as YYREEE (reference sequence). V lost 1 base, J lost 6 bases, and 17 bases lay in between. This CDR3 is 15 amino acids long. CDR3 loop: CASSLFGARQGEQYF. CDR3 DNA sequence: TGTGCCAGCAGCTTGTTCGGGGCCAGGCAGGGCGAGCAGTACTTC.

The chain uses TRBV19 and TRBJ1-5; TRBD1 matches at 7 bases. The ends lost 6 bases at V and 7 bases at J; junction bases unmatched: 9. The germline V gene encodes CDR1 LNHDA and CDR2 SQIVND (reference sequence). The CDR3 spans 14 residues. The DNA of the CDR3 is TGTGCCAGTAGACAAGGACAGGTTAACCAGCCCCAGCATTTT. Protein: CASRQGQVNQPQHF.

The J gene is TRBJ1-2, the V gene TRBV12-3 or TRBV12-4, with 9 bases lining up with TRBD1. The V segment lost 2 bases and the J segment 8 bases; nucleotides outside the gene matches: 3. This CDR3 comprises 13 residues. CDR3 protein: CASSLTGGGGYTF. As DNA, the CDR3 is TGTGCCAGCAGTTTAACAGGGGGCGGGGGCTACACCTTC.

The chain employs TRBV7-9 and TRBJ1-4; TRBD1 matches at 7 bases. The trim removed 5 bases at V and 4 bases at J, leaving 10 bases unmatched. Germline V gene data show CDR1 as SEHNR and CDR2 as FQNEAQ (reference sequence). The CDR3 is made up of 16 amino acids. The DNA for the CDR3 is TGTGCCAGCAGCCGAGGGACAGCGGCCATTAATGAAAAACTGTTTTTT. Its translation: CASSRGTAAINEKLFF.

This chain joins TRBV7-6 and TRBJ1-5, with unresolved D. Trimming removed 1 base from V and 10 bases from J, with 14 bases in between. CDR3 length: 14 residues. Germline loops: CDR1 SGHVS, CDR2 FNYEAQ. As DNA, the CDR3 is TGTGCCAGCAGCTTAGTTCCAGTTATCTCCCCCCAGCATTTT. As protein: CASSLVPVISPQHF. The complete variable domain, with remaining parts taken from reference TRBV7-6 and TRBJ1-5, reads GAGVSQSPRYKVTKRGQDVALRCDPISGHVSLYWYRQALGQGPEFLTYFNYEAQQDKSGLPNDRFSAERPEGSISTLTIQRTEQRDSAMYRCASSLVPVISPQHFGDGTRLSIL.

This rearrangement joins TRBV5-1 to TRBJ1-4, with 7 bases matching TRBD1. This CDR3 is 18 amino acids long. CDR1 is SGHRS, CDR2 YFSETQ, per germline. Trimming at V came to 1 base and at J to 0 bases, leaving 9 bases not matched to a gene. The DNA of the CDR3 is TGCGCCAGCAGCTTGTATGTCACAGGGGCCTCAACTAATGAAAAACTGTTTTTT. Protein: CASSLYVTGASTNEKLFF. The complete variable domain, with remaining parts taken from reference TRBV5-1 and TRBJ1-4, reads KAGVTQTPRYLIKTRGQQVTLSCSPISGHRSVSWYQQTPGQGLQFLFEYFSETQRNKGNFPGRFSGRQFSNSRSEMNVSTLELGDSALYLCASSLYVTGASTNEKLFFGSGTQLSVL.

The chain links TRBV7-9 to TRBJ1-4, with TRBD1 identical over 10 bases. CDR3 size: 16 residues. V dropped 4 bases and J dropped 3; count of bases not matched to a gene: 5. The germline CDR1 and CDR2 sequences are SEHNR and FQNEAQ (reference sequence). CDR3 in amino acids: CASSSSGQGANEKLFF. In DNA form, the CDR3 reads TGTGCCAGCAGCTCCTCTGGACAGGGGGCTAATGAAAAACTGTTTTTT.

This chain joins TRBV6-5 and TRBJ2-1, with D possibly TRBD2 on 7 matching bases. Germline V lookup: CDR1 MNHEY, CDR2 SVGAGI. This CDR3 contains 15 residues. Trimming took off 2 bases at V and 7 bases at J, with 15 bases between the two ends. The CDR3 coding sequence is TGTGCCAGCAGTTACCCAGGGGAGGGTAGGAATGAGCAGTTCTTC. Encoded protein: CASSYPGEGRNEQFF.

V and J are TRBV6-5 and TRBJ2-7; the D gene could be TRBD1 or TRBD2 (7 bases each). Germline assignment: CDR1 MNHEY and CDR2 SVGAGI. The V and J ends lost 8 bases and 3 bases respectively, with 17 bases between them. The CDR3 has 14 amino acids. CDR3 in amino acids: CASQGGANLYEQYF. CDR3 nucleotides: TGTGCCAGCCAGGGGGGGGCCAACCTCTACGAGCAGTACTTC.

This clone was counted once. The chain joins TRBV7-6 to TRBJ2-1, with D perhaps matching TRBD1 (6 bases). CDR3 size: 15 residues. Germline values: CDR1 SGHVS, CDR2 FNYEAQ. V was pared by 0 bases and J by 8 bases, with 14 bases between. The CDR3 sequence is CASSLARRWGHEQFF. CDR3 in DNA: TGTGCCAGCAGCTTAGCGAGGCGTTGGGGGCATGAGCAGTTCTTC.

The chain joins TRBV19 to TRBJ1-2; D is possibly TRBD1 (5 bases). Trimming left V 8 bases short and J 7 bases short, with 23 bases between. CDR1 is LNHDA, CDR2 SQIVND, per germline (reference sequence). CDR3 length equals 15 residues. CDR3 residues: CASARSMRGTAGYTF. For the CDR3, the DNA is TGTGCCAGTGCCCGGTCAATGAGGGGAACGGCTGGCTACACCTTC. Supplemented by reference TRBV19 and TRBJ1-2, the full variable domain reads DGGITQSPKYLFRKEGQNVTLSCEQNLNHDAMYWYRQDPGQGLRLIYYSQIVNDFQKGDIAEGYSVSREKKESFPLTVTSAQKNPTAFYLCASARSMRGTAGYTFGSGTRLTVV.

The J gene is TRBJ2-7, the V gene TRBV19; D is unclear. Germline CDR1 reads LNHDA; CDR2 reads SQIVND (reference sequence). The length of the CDR3 is 14 residues. Trimming shortened V by 5 bases and J by 0 bases, and 11 bases separated the two germline ends. In DNA, the CDR3 is TGTGCCAGTAGTGACACACTGAGCTCCTACGAGCAGTACTTC. Translated, it gives CASSDTLSSYEQYF.

V gene TRBV11-3 combines with J gene TRBJ1-4; TRBD1 might be the D (6 bases). V was pared by 1 base and J by 8 bases, with 23 bases between. There are 18 residues in the CDR3. Germline V CDR1 and CDR2: SGHNT, YENEEA. The CDR3 coding sequence is TGTGCCAGCAGCTTAGCCCACGTTGTGGGGGGCTTATCGGAAAAACTGTTTTTT. Translation gives CASSLAHVVGGLSEKLFF.